A selection of T cell receptor beta chains follows, all from one sample in a study of memory CD4+ T cells and cytomegalovirus serostatus. Produced via immunoSEQ multiplex PCR; TCRdb's table is partial and in-frame only. The sample comprises about 96,000 clones, under 90% of which are singletons, and 3.6% rests with the top ten. Sequencing was carried out using memory CD4+ T cells from blood. These receptors were obtained from an adult in good health and CMV-seropositive. Each CDR3 is given with its conserved first and last residue. D genes are given only for firm matches. Some rows mark clone size as missing; the rest say once, few, many or name a class of expanded clone.

>-|TRBV7-3|TRBJ2-1|12|-
CASSLDSDEQFF
TGTGCCAGCAGCTTGGATTCGGATGAGCAGTTCTTC
>TRBD2|TRBV6-5|TRBJ2-1|15|-
CASSQRTSGNNEQFF
TGTGCCAGCAGCCAACGGACTAGCGGGAACAATGAGCAGTTCTTC
>-|TRBV2|TRBJ1-2|15|-
CASSEASSRNYGYTF
TGTGCCAGCAGTGAAGCTTCCAGTCGGAACTATGGCTACACCTTC
>-|TRBV15|TRBJ1-2|15|-
CATSRRTGLGDGYTF
TGTGCCACCAGCAGACGGACGGGCTTAGGGGATGGCTACACCTTC
>TRBD2|TRBV18|TRBJ2-2|16|few
CASSPSSGSRTGELFF
TGTGCCAGCTCACCGAGTAGCGGGAGTCGAACCGGGGAGCTGTTTTTT
>-|TRBV6-1|TRBJ1-5|18|-
CASSEVGSGRVWGQPQHF
TGTGCCAGCAGTGAAGTGGGGTCAGGGAGGGTTTGGGGGCAGCCCCAGCATTTT
>-|TRBV7-9|TRBJ2-1|14|-
CATRDSLRLNEQFF
TGTGCCACACGAGATAGCCTCAGGCTTAATGAGCAGTTCTTC
>-|TRBV29-1|TRBJ2-3|15|-
CSVDDGKNVVDTQYF
TGCAGCGTGGACGACGGGAAAAATGTCGTAGATACGCAGTATTTT
>-|TRBV18|TRBJ1-2|13|-
CASSPRGGDGYTF
TGTGCCAGCTCACCTCGAGGAGGGGATGGCTACACCTTC
>TRBD1|TRBV7-9|TRBJ1-1|15|-
CASSLGGGAGTEAFF
TGTGCCAGCAGCTTAGGAGGGGGCGCGGGCACTGAAGCTTTCTTT
>-|TRBV7-2|TRBJ1-3|14|-
CASSSSRTGNTIYF
TGTGCCAGCAGCTCCAGTCGGACTGGAAACACCATATATTTT
>-|TRBV27|TRBJ2-2|16|-
CASKKTQGSDTGELFF
TGTGCCAGCAAAAAAACCCAGGGAAGCGACACCGGGGAGCTGTTTTTT
>-|TRBV5-1|TRBJ2-1|13|-
CASSSREANEQFF
TGCGCCAGCAGCTCCAGGGAGGCGAATGAGCAGTTCTTC
>TRBD1|TRBV5-1|TRBJ1-1|15|-
CASSLESGGYTEAFF
TGCGCCAGCAGCTTGGAGTCAGGGGGCTACACTGAAGCTTTCTTT
>TRBD2|TRBV18|TRBJ2-5|15|-
CASSRDSGAQETQYF
TGTGCCAGCTCACGGGATAGCGGGGCCCAAGAGACCCAGTACTTC
>TRBD2|TRBV5-1|TRBJ2-1|17|-
CASSLGVDSGEGGEQFF
TGCGCCAGCAGCTTGGGGGTCGATAGCGGGGAAGGGGGTGAGCAGTTCTTC
>-|TRBV5-1|TRBJ2-3|13|few
CASKGDGTDTQYF
TGCGCCAGCAAGGGAGACGGCACAGATACGCAGTATTTT
>TRBD1|TRBV30|TRBJ1-1|13|few
CAWSRGLGTEAFF
TGTGCCTGGAGCAGGGGGCTTGGGACTGAAGCTTTCTTT